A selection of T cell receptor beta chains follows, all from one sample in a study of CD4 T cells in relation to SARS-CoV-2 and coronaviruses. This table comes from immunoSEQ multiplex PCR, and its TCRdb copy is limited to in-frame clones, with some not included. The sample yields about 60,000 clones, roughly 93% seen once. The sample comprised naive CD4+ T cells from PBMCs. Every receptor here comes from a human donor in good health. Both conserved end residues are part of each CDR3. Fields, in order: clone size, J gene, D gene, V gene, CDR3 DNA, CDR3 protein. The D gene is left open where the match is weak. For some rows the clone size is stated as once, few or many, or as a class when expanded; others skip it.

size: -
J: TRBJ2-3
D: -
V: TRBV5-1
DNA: TGCGCCAGCAGCACGGGTCACAGCACAGATACGCAGTATTTT
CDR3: CASSTGHSTDTQYF

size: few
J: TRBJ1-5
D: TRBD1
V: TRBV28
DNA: TGTGCCAGCAGTTATCGGACAGGGTGGAGCAATCAGCCCCAGCATTTT
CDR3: CASSYRTGWSNQPQHF

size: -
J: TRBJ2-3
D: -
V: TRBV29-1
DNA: TGCAGCGTTGAACGGGCAGCGACTACTAGCACAGATACGCAGTATTTT
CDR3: CSVERAATTSTDTQYF

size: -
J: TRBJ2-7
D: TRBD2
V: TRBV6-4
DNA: TGTGCCAGCAAGGTGGAGACGGGCGGGAGTCGGGATTGTCGTGAGCAGTACTTC
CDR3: CASKVETGGSRDCREQYF

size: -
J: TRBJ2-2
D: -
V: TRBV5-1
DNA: TGCGCCAGCCAGAGGGACGACCGAAACACCGGGGAGCTGTTTTTT
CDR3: CASQRDDRNTGELFF

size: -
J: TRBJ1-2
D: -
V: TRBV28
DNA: TGTGCCAGCAAGGTGGCGGTGAATAACTATGGCTACACCTTC
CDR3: CASKVAVNNYGYTF

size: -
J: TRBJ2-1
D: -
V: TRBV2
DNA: TGTGCCAGCAGTGAAGCTGGAACAGGGCGGAATGAGCAGTTCTTC
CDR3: CASSEAGTGRNEQFF

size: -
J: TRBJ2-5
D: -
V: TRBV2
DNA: TGTGCCAGCAGTGAGGGCGTGACCCAGTACTTC
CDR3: CASSEGVTQYF

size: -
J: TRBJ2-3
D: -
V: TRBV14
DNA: TGTGCCAGCAGCCAGAAAAACACAGATACGCAGTATTTT
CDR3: CASSQKNTDTQYF

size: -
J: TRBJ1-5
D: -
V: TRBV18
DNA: TGTGCCAGCTCACCACAGCTCAGAGATAGGGGTCAGCCCCAGCATTTT
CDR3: CASSPQLRDRGQPQHF

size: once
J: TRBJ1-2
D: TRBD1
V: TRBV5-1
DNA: TGCGCCAGCAGTCCCGGGACAGGGAACTATGGCTACACCTTC
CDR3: CASSPGTGNYGYTF

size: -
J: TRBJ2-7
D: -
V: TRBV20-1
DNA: TGCAGTGCTAGGCCCGTTTACGAGCAGTACTTC
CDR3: CSARPVYEQYF

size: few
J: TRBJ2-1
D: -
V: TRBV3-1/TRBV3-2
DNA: TGTGCCAGCAAAGCGAACTACAATGAGCAGTTCTTC
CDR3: CASKANYNEQFF

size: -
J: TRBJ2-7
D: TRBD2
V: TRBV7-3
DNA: TGTGCCAGCAGCGAAACTAGCGGGACCCCCCACGAGCAGTACTTC
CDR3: CASSETSGTPHEQYF

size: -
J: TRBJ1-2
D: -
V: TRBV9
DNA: TGTGCCAGCAGCGTAGGGCTTGGGGGTCGGGACTATGGCTACACCTTC
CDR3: CASSVGLGGRDYGYTF

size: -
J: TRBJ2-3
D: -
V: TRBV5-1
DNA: TGCGCCAGCAGCCCGCGGGACTCTAAGGGTATACAGCAGTATTTT
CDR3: CASSPRDSKGIQQYF

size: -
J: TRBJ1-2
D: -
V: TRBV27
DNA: TGTGCCAGCAGTTTGCCGACGGGACACAACTACACCTTC
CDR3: CASSLPTGHNYTF

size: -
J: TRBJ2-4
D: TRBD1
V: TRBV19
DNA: TGTGCCAGTAGCCCCGGACAGGGGAAGCGGGGAGCGGCCAAAAACATTCAGTACTTC
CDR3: CASSPGQGKRGAAKNIQYF

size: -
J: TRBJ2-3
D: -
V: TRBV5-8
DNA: TGTGCCAGCAGCTTGCAGGGGTTAAGCACAGATACGCAGTATTTT
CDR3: CASSLQGLSTDTQYF

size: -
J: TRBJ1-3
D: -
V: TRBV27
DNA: TGTGCCAGCAGAACAGGGTCTGGAAACACCATATATTTT
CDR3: CASRTGSGNTIYF

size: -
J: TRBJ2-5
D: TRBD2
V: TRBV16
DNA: TGTGCCAGCAGCCATCGGCTAGCGGGACGGTCAGAGACCCAGTACTTC
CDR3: CASSHRLAGRSETQYF

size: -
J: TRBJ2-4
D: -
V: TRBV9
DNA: TGTGCCAGCAGCACTCGGGGCGGGCCCCTAGCCAAAAACATTCAGTACTTC
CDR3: CASSTRGGPLAKNIQYF

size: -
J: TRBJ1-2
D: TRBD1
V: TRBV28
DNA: TGTGCCAGCAGTTTAATCGGACAGGGGAACTATGGCTACACCTTC
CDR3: CASSLIGQGNYGYTF

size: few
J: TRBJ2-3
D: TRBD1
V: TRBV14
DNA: TGTGCCAGCAGCCCTCGACAGGGGTTGGGGACAGATACGCAGTATTTT
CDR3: CASSPRQGLGTDTQYF

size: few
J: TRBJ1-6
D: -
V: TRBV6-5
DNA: TGTGCCAGCAGGAGGCAAAATAATTCACCCCTCCACTTT
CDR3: CASRRQNNSPLHF

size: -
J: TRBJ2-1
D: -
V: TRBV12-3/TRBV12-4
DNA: TGTGCCAGCAGTTCAGGACCGAACAATGAGCAGTTCTTC
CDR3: CASSSGPNNEQFF

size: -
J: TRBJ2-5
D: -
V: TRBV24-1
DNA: TGTGCCACCGCGGTGTCTAGCGAGACCCAGTACTTC
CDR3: CATAVSSETQYF

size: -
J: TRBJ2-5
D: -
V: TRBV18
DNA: TGTGCCAGCTCACAGAATTCAGGGGGGTCCCAAGAGACCCAGTACTTC
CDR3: CASSQNSGGSQETQYF

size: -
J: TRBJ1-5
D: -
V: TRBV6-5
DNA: TGTGCCAGCCTCCGGGACAATGTTAATCAGCCCCAGCATTTT
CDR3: CASLRDNVNQPQHF

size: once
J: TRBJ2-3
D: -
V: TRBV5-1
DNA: TGCGCCAGCAGCTTGGCGGGCCCAGTATCAGATACGCAGTATTTT
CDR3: CASSLAGPVSDTQYF

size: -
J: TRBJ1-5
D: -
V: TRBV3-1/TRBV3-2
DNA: TGTGCCAGCAGCCACTTAAGCCAGCCCCAGCATTTT
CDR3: CASSHLSQPQHF

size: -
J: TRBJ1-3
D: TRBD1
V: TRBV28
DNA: TGTGCCAGCAGTCGCCGGGACAGGTCTGGAAACACCATATATTTT
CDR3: CASSRRDRSGNTIYF

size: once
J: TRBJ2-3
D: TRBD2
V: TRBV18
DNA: TGTGCCAGCTCGGGAAGAGCGGGAGGGGGCACAGATACGCAGTATTTT
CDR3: CASSGRAGGGTDTQYF

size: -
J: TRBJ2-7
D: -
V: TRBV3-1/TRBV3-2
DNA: TGTGCCAGCAGCCAGGAGATTGGACATCCTGCCTACGAGCAGTACTTC
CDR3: CASSQEIGHPAYEQYF

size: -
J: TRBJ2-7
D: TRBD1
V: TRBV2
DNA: TGTGCCAGCAGTCGACAGGGGATCCACGAGCAGTACTTC
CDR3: CASSRQGIHEQYF

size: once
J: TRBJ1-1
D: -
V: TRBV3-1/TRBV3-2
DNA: TGTGCCAGCAGCCAAGATTCGTATGCTTTCTTT
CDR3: CASSQDSYAFF

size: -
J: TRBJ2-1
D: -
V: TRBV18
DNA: TGTGCCAGCTCACTCCAACAGGGCTACAATGAGCAGTTCTTC
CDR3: CASSLQQGYNEQFF

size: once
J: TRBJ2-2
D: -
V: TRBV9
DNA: TGTGCCAGTTTGGGCAGAAACACCGGGGAGCTGTTTTTT
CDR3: CASLGRNTGELFF

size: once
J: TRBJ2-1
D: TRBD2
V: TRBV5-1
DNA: TGCGCCAGCAGCTTGACAGCGGGAGCTTCCTACAATGAGCAGTTCTTC
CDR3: CASSLTAGASYNEQFF

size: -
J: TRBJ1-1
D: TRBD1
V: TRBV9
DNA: TGTGCCAGCAGCCCACGACAGGGGGGGACTGAAGCTTTCTTT
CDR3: CASSPRQGGTEAFF

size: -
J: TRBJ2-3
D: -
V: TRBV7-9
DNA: TGTGCCAGCAGCGCCCGGGCCGGTGGAGATACGCAGTATTTT
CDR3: CASSARAGGDTQYF

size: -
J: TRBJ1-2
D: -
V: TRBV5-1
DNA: TGCGCCAGCAGCCAACAGGGACTTGGCTACACCTTC
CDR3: CASSQQGLGYTF

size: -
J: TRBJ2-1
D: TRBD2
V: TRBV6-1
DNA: TGTGCCAGCAGTGAAGGACTAGCGGGGGTCAATGAGCAGTTCTTC
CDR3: CASSEGLAGVNEQFF

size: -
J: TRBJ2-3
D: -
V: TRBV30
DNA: TGTGCCTGGAGTAGGGGTGCCCCGGGCTACGGCACAGATACGCAGTATTTT
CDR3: CAWSRGAPGYGTDTQYF

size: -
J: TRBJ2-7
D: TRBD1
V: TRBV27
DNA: TGTGCCAGCAGTTTAGAGGGGGCCCACGAGCAGTACTTC
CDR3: CASSLEGAHEQYF

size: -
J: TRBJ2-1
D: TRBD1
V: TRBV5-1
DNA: TGCGCCAGCAGCCAGTCGACAGGGTTTCGCTATGAGCAGTTCTTC
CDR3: CASSQSTGFRYEQFF

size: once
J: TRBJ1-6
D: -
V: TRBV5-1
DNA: TGCGCCAGCAGCTTGGCCGGGAGGTCACCCCTCCACTTT
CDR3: CASSLAGRSPLHF

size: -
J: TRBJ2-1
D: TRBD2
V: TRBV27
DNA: TGTGCCAGCAGTTCCCGGACTAGCGGGGCCTACAATGAGCAGTTCTTC
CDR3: CASSSRTSGAYNEQFF

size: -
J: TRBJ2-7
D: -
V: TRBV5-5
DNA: TGTGCCAGCAGTCTCACAGGGTCAGGCTACGAGCAGTACTTC
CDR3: CASSLTGSGYEQYF

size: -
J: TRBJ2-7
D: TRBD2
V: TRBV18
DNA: TGTGCCAGCTCACCCCTACAGGGGACTAGCGGGCACTTACCCTCCTACGAGCAGTACTTC
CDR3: CASSPLQGTSGHLPSYEQYF

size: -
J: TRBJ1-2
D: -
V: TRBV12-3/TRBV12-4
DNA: TGTGCCAGCAGTTTTTTACACGACTATGGCTACACCTTC
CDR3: CASSFLHDYGYTF

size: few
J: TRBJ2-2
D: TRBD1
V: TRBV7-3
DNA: TGTGCCAGCAGTCGGGACAGGGGGCTCACCGGGGAGCTGTTTTTT
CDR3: CASSRDRGLTGELFF

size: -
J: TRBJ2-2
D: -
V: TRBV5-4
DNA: TGTGTCACCGGATCCGGGGAGCTGTTTTTT
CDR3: CVTGSGELFF